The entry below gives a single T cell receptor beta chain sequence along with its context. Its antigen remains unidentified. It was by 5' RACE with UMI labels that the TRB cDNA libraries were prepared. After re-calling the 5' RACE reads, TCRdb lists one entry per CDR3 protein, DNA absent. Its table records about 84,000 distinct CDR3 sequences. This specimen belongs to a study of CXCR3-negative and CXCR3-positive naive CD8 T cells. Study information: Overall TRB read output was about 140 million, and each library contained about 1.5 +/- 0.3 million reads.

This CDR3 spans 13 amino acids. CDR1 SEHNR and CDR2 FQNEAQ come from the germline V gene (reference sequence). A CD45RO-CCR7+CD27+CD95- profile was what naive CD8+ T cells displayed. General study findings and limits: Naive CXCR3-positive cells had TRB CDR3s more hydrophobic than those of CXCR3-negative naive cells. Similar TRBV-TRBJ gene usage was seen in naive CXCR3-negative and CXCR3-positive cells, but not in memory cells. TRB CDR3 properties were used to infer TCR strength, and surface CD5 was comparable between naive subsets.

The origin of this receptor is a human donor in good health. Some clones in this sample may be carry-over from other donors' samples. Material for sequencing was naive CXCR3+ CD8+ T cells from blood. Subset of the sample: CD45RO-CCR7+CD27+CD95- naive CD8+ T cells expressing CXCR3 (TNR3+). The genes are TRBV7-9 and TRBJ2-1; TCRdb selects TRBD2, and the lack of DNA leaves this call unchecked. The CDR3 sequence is CASTRRSRNEQFF.